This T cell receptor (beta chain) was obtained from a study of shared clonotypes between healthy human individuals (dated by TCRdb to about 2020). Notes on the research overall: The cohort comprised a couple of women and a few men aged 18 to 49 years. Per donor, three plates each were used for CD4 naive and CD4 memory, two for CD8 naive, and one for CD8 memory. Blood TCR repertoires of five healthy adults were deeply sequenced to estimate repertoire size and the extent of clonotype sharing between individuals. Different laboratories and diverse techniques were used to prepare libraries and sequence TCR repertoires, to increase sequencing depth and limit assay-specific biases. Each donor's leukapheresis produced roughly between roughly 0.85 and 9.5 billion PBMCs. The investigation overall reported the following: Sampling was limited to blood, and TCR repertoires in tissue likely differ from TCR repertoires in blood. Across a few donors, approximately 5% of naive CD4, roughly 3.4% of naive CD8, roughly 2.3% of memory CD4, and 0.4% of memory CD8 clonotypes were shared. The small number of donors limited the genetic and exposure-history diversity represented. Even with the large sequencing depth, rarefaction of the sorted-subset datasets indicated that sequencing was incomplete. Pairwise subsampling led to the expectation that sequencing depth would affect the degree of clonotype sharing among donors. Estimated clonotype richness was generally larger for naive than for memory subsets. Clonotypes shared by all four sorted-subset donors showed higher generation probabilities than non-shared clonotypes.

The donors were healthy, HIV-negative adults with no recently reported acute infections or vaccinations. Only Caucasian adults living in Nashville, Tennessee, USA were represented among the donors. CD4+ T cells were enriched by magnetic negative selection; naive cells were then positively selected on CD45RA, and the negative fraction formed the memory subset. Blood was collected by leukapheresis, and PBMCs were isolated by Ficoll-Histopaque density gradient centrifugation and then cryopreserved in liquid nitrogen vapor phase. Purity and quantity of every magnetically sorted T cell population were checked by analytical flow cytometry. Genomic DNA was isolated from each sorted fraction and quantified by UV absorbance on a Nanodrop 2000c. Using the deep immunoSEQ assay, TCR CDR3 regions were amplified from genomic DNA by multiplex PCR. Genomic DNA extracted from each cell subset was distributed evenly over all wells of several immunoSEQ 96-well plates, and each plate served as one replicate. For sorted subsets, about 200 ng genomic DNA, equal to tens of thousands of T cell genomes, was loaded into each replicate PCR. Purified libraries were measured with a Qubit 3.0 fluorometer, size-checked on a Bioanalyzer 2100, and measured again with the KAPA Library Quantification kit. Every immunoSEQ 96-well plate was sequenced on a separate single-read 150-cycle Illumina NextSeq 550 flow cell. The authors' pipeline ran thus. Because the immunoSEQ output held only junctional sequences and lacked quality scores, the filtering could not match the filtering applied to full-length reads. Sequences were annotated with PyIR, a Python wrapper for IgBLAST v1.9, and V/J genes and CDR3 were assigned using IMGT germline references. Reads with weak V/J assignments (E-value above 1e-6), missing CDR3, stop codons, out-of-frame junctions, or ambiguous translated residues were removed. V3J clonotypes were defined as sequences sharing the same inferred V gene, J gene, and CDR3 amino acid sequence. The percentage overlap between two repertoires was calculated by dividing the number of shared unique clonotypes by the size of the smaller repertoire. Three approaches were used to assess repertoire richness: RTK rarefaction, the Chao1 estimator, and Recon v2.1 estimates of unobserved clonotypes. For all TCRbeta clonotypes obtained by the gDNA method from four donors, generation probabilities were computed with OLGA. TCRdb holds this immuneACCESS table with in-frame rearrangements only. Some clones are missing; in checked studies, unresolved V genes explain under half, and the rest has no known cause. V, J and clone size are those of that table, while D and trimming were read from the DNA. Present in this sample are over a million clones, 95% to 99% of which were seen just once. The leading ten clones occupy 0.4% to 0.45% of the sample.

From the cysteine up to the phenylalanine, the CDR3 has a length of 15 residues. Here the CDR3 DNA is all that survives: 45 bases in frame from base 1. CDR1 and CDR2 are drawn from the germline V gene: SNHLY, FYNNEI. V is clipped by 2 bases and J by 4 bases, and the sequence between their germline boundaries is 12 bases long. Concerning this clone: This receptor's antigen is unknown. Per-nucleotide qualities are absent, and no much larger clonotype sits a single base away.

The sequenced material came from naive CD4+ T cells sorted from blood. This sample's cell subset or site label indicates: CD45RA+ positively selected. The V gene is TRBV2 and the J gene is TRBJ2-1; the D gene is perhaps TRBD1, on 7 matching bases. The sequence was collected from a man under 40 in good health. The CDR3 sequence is CASSESAGGYNEQFF. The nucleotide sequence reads TGTGCCAGCAGTGAATCGGCAGGGGGGTACAATGAGCAGTTCTTC.